This T cell receptor beta chain appears in the sequencing data of a study of read filtering for tumor transcriptome and immune sequencing. Study at large: Per sample, TCR-region reads ranged about 4 to 11 million by IR-seq, roughly 85 to 1,400 by RNA-seq.

Regarding this clonotype: Its cognate antigen is unknown. A single base separates this from a much larger clone, so it may be a read error.

The library was built from 400 to 500 ng RNA with molecular barcoded adaptors for alpha/delta and beta/gamma chains. TCRdb called the reads again in MiXCR, with one record for every CDR3 protein. The sample has 15,000 to 20,000 distinct CDR3 sequences, approximately 20% seen once. Findings of the study overall: In IR-seq, single-read clonotypes were 65% to 90% of clonotypes but approximately 3.5% of reads.

Germline CDR1 is SQVTM and CDR2 is ANQGSEA. V lost 1 base, J lost 13 bases, and 11 bases lay in between. The CDR3 consists of 11 residues. The chain carries TRBV29-1 and TRBJ2-1; D could derive from TRBD1 or TRBD2 (5 bases each). This receptor was obtained from a donor aged 40 or over with multiple myeloma. Sequences were obtained from a population of CD138-negative cells sorted from bone marrow. The CDR3 loop reads CSVEAGTTQFF. The CDR3 DNA reads TGCAGCGTTGAAGCGGGGACCACACAGTTCTTC.